This TCR beta chain was identified in a study of blood T cell repertoires in COVID-19. Study in general: The samples span acute and convalescent COVID-19 from the United States, Italy and Spain. From T cells, B-cell-depleted T cells, or PBMCs came the material, which was cDNA or gDNA.

The germline CDR1 and CDR2 sequences are SGHNT and YYREEE (reference sequence). The CDR3 is made up of 16 amino acids. Germline trimming cut 0 bases from V and 1 base from J; bases unmatched to any gene: 5. In the authors' methods: Counts of nucleated cells, estimated from reference gene primer amplification, were obtained. Some clones are missing from TCRdb's copy, which holds only in-frame ones; the method was immunoSEQ multiplex PCR. V, J and clone size were drawn from that table, and D and trimming were deduced from the DNA. The data hold about 250,000 clones, with 70% to 85% observed a single time.

This receptor was obtained from a woman in her 40s with active or convalescent COVID-19. The rearrangement uses TRBV5-4 and TRBJ2-7, with 9 positions matching TRBD2. Material for sequencing was peripheral blood. The DNA for the CDR3 is TGTGCCAGCAGCTTGGGAGGTCTAGCGGGGTCCTACGAGCAGTACTTC. It codes for CASSLGGLAGSYEQYF.